This passage covers 18 T cell receptor beta chains from one sample sequenced in a study of cytomegalovirus exposure and HLA in healthy donors. 13 Jbeta primers and 60 Vbeta primers were used for the PCR. This table comes from immunoSEQ multiplex PCR, and its TCRdb copy is limited to in-frame clones, with some not included. The sample records over 100,000 clones, 79% being singletons. The sequenced sample was PBMCs. The receptor source for this set is a woman under 30 in good health and CMV-seropositive.

This rearrangement joins TRBV6-1 to TRBJ2-7, with a possible D match to TRBD1 (6 bases). Germline V CDR1 and CDR2: MNHNS, SASEGT. The CDR3 extends over 14 amino acids. V gave up 2 bases and J gave up 3 bases, with 11 bases separating them. The CDR3 coding sequence is TGTGCCAGCAGTGAAAGGGGGACGCTCTACGAGCAGTACTTC. It translates to CASSERGTLYEQYF.

J is TRBJ1-2 and V is TRBV19; D is uncertain. The CDR3 totals 13 residues. Trimming left V 5 bases short and J 1 base short, with 8 bases between. Germline assignment: CDR1 LNHDA and CDR2 SQIVND (reference sequence). This chain's CDR3 is CASSYALNYGYTF. The CDR3 nucleotides read TGTGCCAGTAGTTATGCGCTTAACTATGGCTACACCTTC.

CDR3 nucleotide sequence: TGTGCCAGCAGCTTGCAGGGCAGTGAAAAACTGTTTTTT. It encodes CASSLQGSEKLFF. The chain combines TRBV5-5 with TRBJ1-4, with a weak D call TRBD1 (5 bases). CDR3 length equals 13 residues. Trimming removed 1 base at V and 7 bases at J, with 8 bases between. CDR1 and CDR2 (germline): SGHKS, YYEKEE (reference sequence).

The chain recombines TRBV7-6 with TRBJ2-7; maybe TRBD2 (5 bases). Between the trimmed V and J ends, which lost 2 bases and 0 bases, there was a span of 8 bases. This CDR3 has 14 residues. CDR1 and CDR2 from the germline V gene are SGHVS and FNYEAQ. CDR3 loop: CASSLLASSYEQYF. DNA of the CDR3: TGTGCCAGCAGCTTACTAGCTAGCTCCTACGAGCAGTACTTC.

The chain couples TRBV2 to TRBJ2-7, with TRBD2 matching over 7 bases. Trimming cost V 9 bases and J 0 bases; bases outside gene matches: 8. The CDR3 is 14 residues long. The germline V gene has CDR1 SNHLY and CDR2 FYNNEI. The CDR3 sequence is CARPPRGSSYEQYF. For the CDR3, the DNA is TGTGCCAGACCCCCCCGCGGGAGCTCCTACGAGCAGTACTTC.

This chain joins TRBV5-1 and TRBJ2-7; the match to TRBD2 covers 9 bases. With 0 bases clipped from V and 7 bases from J, the junction kept 8 bases outside the gene matches. Germline values: CDR1 SGHRS, CDR2 YFSETQ. The CDR3 totals 15 residues. The CDR3 spells CASSLVAGELGEQYF. CDR3 in DNA: TGCGCCAGCAGCTTGGTAGCGGGAGAATTGGGTGAGCAGTACTTC.

The chain has TRBV5-4 and TRBJ2-7, with 8 bases that match TRBD2. V trimming: 0 bases; J trimming: 1 base; junction bases outside the gene matches: 9. This CDR3 has 17 residues. CDR1 and CDR2 (germline): SGHNT, YYREEE (reference sequence). Here the CDR3 reads CASSLGSGGEGSYEQYF. The CDR3 DNA follows: TGTGCCAGCAGCTTGGGGTCGGGGGGGGAAGGTTCCTACGAGCAGTACTTC.

This chain links TRBV15 with TRBJ2-3, with D perhaps matching TRBD1 (5 bases). The V end was cut by 5 bases, the J end by 5 bases, with 11 bases between. Germline V gene sequence: CDR1 LNHNV, CDR2 YYDKDF (reference sequence). CDR3 length: 13 amino acids. The CDR3 region has the DNA TGTGCCACCAGCTATGACAGAGGAGATACGCAGTATTTT. Translation: CATSYDRGDTQYF.

The genes are TRBV30 and TRBJ1-5; the D gene is possibly TRBD1 (6 bases). The V gene's germline CDR1 is GTSNPN and CDR2 SVGIG (reference sequence). V was cut by 3 bases and J by 0 bases, with 18 bases left in between. This CDR3 is 17 amino acids long. The CDR3 loop reads CAWRPRNREYSNQPQHF. The CDR3 DNA follows: TGTGCCTGGAGACCGCGCAACAGGGAATATAGCAATCAGCCCCAGCATTTT.

The rearrangement links TRBV28 to TRBJ1-2, with D possibly matching TRBD1 (5 bases). Deletions cut 2 bases from V and 7 bases from J, with 11 bases between. CDR1 is MDHEN, CDR2 SYDVKM, per germline. The length of the CDR3 is 13 residues. This CDR3 reads CASSLVGTRGYTF. CDR3 nucleotide sequence: TGTGCCAGCAGTTTAGTGGGGACTCGTGGCTACACCTTC.

The CDR3 region has the DNA TGTGGCAGACAGGGGAAATACGAGCAGTACTTC. Residues: CGRQGKYEQYF. The rearrangement links TRBV19 to TRBJ2-7; 8 nucleotides line up with TRBD1. Germline V gives CDR1 LNHDA, CDR2 SQIVND (reference sequence). The CDR3 has 11 amino acids.

V gene TRBV6-1 combines with J gene TRBJ1-5; maybe TRBD1 (6 bases). CDR3 size: 16 residues. Germline CDR1 and CDR2: MNHNS and SASEGT. Trimming shortened V by 4 bases and J by 0 bases, and 13 bases separated the two germline ends. The CDR3 DNA is TGTGCCAGCAGTGCCCTTAGGGGGTATAGCAATCAGCCCCAGCATTTT. It specifies CASSALRGYSNQPQHF.

The rearrangement joins TRBV5-4 to TRBJ2-5; 8 bases are shared with TRBD1. Germline V gene lookup returns CDR1 SGHNT and CDR2 YYREEE (reference sequence). V was pared by 4 bases and J by 5 bases, with 4 bases of the junction left unmatched. The CDR3 length is 13 residues. CDR3 sequence reads: CASSQQGGETQYF. The CDR3 coding sequence is TGTGCCAGCAGCCAACAGGGGGGCGAGACCCAGTACTTC.

The CDR3 sequence: CASSPGQGLNTGELFF. CDR3 bases: TGTGCCAGCAGTCCGGGACAGGGATTGAACACCGGGGAGCTGTTTTTT. The chain recombines TRBV25-1 with TRBJ2-2, with 9 positions matching TRBD1. The germline CDR1 and CDR2 sequences are MGHDK and SYGVNS. V shed 5 bases, J shed 1 base, and the junction held 5 bases outside the gene matches. The CDR3 is made up of 16 amino acids.

DNA of the CDR3: TGTGCCAGCAGTTTATACGAGGGGGCGCTTGGGCAGCCCCAGCATTTT. Its translation: CASSLYEGALGQPQHF. J is TRBJ1-5 and V is TRBV28; 7 positions match TRBD1. CDR1 and CDR2 from the germline V gene are MDHEN and SYDVKM. V gave up 1 base and J gave up 7 bases; unmatched junction bases: 10. This CDR3 has 16 amino acids. The full variable domain, in which reference TRBV28 and TRBJ1-5 provide the parts outside the CDR3, is DVKVTQSSRYLVKRTGEKVFLECVQDMDHENMFWYRQDPGLGLRLIYFSYDVKMKEKGDIPEGYSVSREKKERFSLILESASTNQTSMYLCASSLYEGALGQPQHFGDGTRLSIL.

The J gene is TRBJ2-7, the V gene TRBV2, with 7 bases matching TRBD2. Looked up from germline, CDR1 is SNHLY and CDR2 is FYNNEI. This CDR3 is 12 amino acids long. The trim removed 11 bases at V and 4 bases at J, leaving 8 bases unmatched. The DNA for the CDR3 is TGTGCCTCCGGGGGGTCAGTGTACGAGCAGTACTTC. It yields the protein CASGGSVYEQYF.

The chain employs TRBV13 and TRBJ2-1; 12 bases are a match to TRBD2. The CDR3 is 15 amino acids. V shed 5 bases and J 6 bases; nucleotides not matched to a gene: 5. Per the germline V gene, CDR1 is PRHDT and CDR2 is FYEKMQ (reference sequence). CDR3 nucleotides: TGTGCCAGCAGCGCCAGGACTAGCGGGACCAATGAGCAGTTCTTC. Encoded protein: CASSARTSGTNEQFF.

The chain carries TRBV10-1 and TRBJ1-5, with TRBD1 identical over 8 bases. The ends lost 7 bases at V and 2 bases at J; junction bases unmatched: 10. Per the germline V gene, CDR1 is WNHNN and CDR2 is SYGVQD (reference sequence). The CDR3 is 16 amino acids. The DNA for the CDR3 is TGCGCCAGCACGCGGGAGGGACAGGCACGCAATCAGCCCCAGCATTTT. It yields the protein CASTREGQARNQPQHF.